Listed below are T cell receptor beta chains from one sample, sequenced in a study of CD8 T cells in ankylosing spondylitis. TCRdb re-derived calls from the 5' RACE reads in MiXCR, one entry per CDR3 protein. The table has about 140,000 distinct CDR3 sequences, more than 7% seen once. Sequenced material: synovial fluid, either unsorted or a sorted T cell fraction (not recorded which). The receptors derive from a male donor with ankylosing spondylitis. Each CDR3 is given with its conserved first and last residue. A D gene is named only where the DNA matches it firmly. Size values are once, few and many counts, or a class for expanded clones, and some rows have none.

TRBJ1-1 few 14 TRBD1 TRBV28 CASSSGGANTEAFF TGTGCCAGCAGTTCAGGGGGCGCAAACACTGAAGCTTTCTTT
TRBJ2-7 NA 13 TRBD1 TRBV20-1 CSADRGRSYEQYF TGCAGTGCTGACAGGGGTAGGTCCTACGAGCAGTACTTC
TRBJ2-7 many 19 TRBD2 TRBV11-2 CASSLTSGSRVQRSYEQYF TGTGCCAGCAGCTTAACTAGCGGGAGTAGAGTCCAGAGATCTTACGAGCAGTACTTC
TRBJ2-7 many 12 NA TRBV29-1 CSVGNGPYEQYF TGCAGCGTTGGAAACGGACCCTACGAGCAGTACTTC
TRBJ2-2 NA 12 NA TRBV30 CAYNRDTGELFF TGTGCCTATAACAGGGACACCGGGGAGCTGTTTTTT
TRBJ2-3 many 13 NA TRBV5-1 CASSLGEADTQYF TGCGCCAGCAGCTTGGGGGAGGCAGATACGCAGTATTTT
TRBJ2-1 many 13 NA TRBV6-2/TRBV6-3 CASSYWLYNEQFF TGTGCCAGCAGTTATTGGCTCTACAATGAGCAGTTCTTC
TRBJ1-2 many 15 NA TRBV12-3/TRBV12-4 CASTFWGDRQGGYTF TGTGCCAGCACCTTTTGGGGAGACAGGCAGGGTGGCTACACCTTC
TRBJ1-2 few 13 NA TRBV2 CASSERANYGYTF TGTGCCAGCAGTGAACGTGCTAACTATGGCTACACCTTC
TRBJ2-2 few 14 NA TRBV7-6 CASSPLSIAGELFF TGTGCCAGCAGCCCGCTGTCCATCGCCGGGGAGCTGTTTTTT
TRBJ1-1 many 14 NA TRBV30 CAWSPLDTNTEAFF TGTGCCTGGAGTCCTCTGGACACGAACACTGAAGCTTTCTTT
TRBJ2-1 many 15 TRBD2 TRBV5-1 CASSLSLAGMDKQFF TGCGCCAGCAGCCTTTCACTAGCGGGAATGGACAAGCAGTTCTTC
TRBJ2-5 many 14 NA TRBV19 CASSISPSQETQYF TGTGCCAGTAGTATATCACCCAGTCAAGAGACCCAGTACTTC
TRBJ1-5 many 16 TRBD1 TRBV5-1 CASSLDGQGYNQPQHF TGCGCCAGCAGCTTGGACGGACAGGGATACAATCAGCCCCAGCATTTT
TRBJ2-1 many 12 NA TRBV6-5 CASSYPGNEQFF TGTGCCAGCAGTTACCCTGGAAATGAGCAGTTCTTC
TRBJ2-7 NA 10 NA TRBV20-1 CSASHYEQYF TGCAGTGCTAGTCACTACGAGCAGTACTTC
TRBJ2-1 few 15 NA TRBV11-2 CASSTGTQSYNEQFF TGTGCCAGCAGTACCGGGACTCAGTCCTACAATGAGCAGTTCTTC
TRBJ2-7 many 14 TRBD2 TRBV27 CASSKREFVYEQYF TGTGCCAGCAGTAAGCGGGAGTTCGTCTACGAGCAGTACTTC
TRBJ2-5 many 15 TRBD1 TRBV5-1 CASSLGGQNGETQYF TGCGCCAGCAGCTTGGGGGGACAGAATGGAGAGACCCAGTACTTC
TRBJ2-2 many 14 NA TRBV24-1 CATSQYANTGELFF TGTGCCACCAGTCAATACGCGAACACCGGGGAGCTGTTTTTT
TRBJ1-1 many 13 TRBD1 TRBV20-1 CSARTGGSGGAFF TGCAGTGCTAGAACAGGCGGATCAGGGGGAGCTTTCTTT
TRBJ2-4 many 13 NA TRBV27 CASSLRGMNIQYF TGTGCCAGCAGTTTGAGAGGTATGAACATTCAGTACTTC
TRBJ2-7 few 14 NA TRBV7-2 CASSLYQRSYEQYF TGTGCCAGCAGCTTATATCAGCGGTCCTACGAGCAGTACTTC
TRBJ2-3 many 16 NA TRBV7-6 CASSLGDGGSTDTQYF TGTGCCAGCAGCTTAGGGGACGGGGGAAGCACAGATACGCAGTATTTT
TRBJ1-1 many 13 NA TRBV20-1 CSAVLPRGSRAFF TGCAGTGCAGTCCTCCCCCGCGGGTCTCGAGCTTTCTTT
TRBJ1-5 many 15 NA TRBV4-3 CASSPSSGVNQPQHF TGCGCCAGCAGCCCAAGCTCAGGGGTCAATCAGCCCCAGCATTTT
TRBJ2-3 NA 14 NA TRBV7-8 CVSSLRQTTDTQYF TGTGTCAGCAGCTTAAGGCAGACAACAGATACGCAGTATTTT